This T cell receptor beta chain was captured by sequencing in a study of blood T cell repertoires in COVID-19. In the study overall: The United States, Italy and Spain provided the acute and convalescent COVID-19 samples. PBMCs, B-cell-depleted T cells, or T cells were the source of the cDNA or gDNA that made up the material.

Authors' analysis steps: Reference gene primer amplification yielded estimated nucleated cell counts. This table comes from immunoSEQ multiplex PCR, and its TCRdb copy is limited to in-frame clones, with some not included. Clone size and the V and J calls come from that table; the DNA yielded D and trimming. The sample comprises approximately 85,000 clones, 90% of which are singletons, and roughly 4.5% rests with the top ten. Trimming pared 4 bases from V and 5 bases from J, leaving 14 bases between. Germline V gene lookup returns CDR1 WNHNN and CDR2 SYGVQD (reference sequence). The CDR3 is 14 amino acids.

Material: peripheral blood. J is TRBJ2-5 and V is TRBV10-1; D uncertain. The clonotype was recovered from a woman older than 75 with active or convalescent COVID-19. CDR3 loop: CASSAAPGWETQYF. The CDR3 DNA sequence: TGCGCCAGCAGTGCAGCCCCGGGTTGGGAGACCCAGTACTTC.